The text below deals with one TCR beta chain. Its antigen specificity is not known. No base quality values were provided; no much bigger clone lies one nucleotide off. This sample stems from a study of OX40 agonist ivuxolimab in advanced cancers. With respect to the entire study: The costimulatory receptor OX40 (CD134) was targeted by ivuxolimab, a fully human IgG2 agonistic monoclonal antibody. Of the approximately 50 dose-escalation patients, hepatocellular carcinoma was present in about 20, melanoma in approximately 15, renal cell carcinoma in 9 and head and neck cancer in 9. The paper covers the monotherapy dose-escalation part of the phase I ivuxolimab trial, which included N of about 50 patients. Prior anti-PD-1, anti-PD-L1 or anti-CTLA-4 therapy was permitted, and roughly two fifths of dose-escalation patients had received checkpoint inhibitors. Intravenous ivuxolimab was administered to patients every 2 weeks at six dose levels: 0.01, 0.1, 0.3, 1.5, 3 and 10 mg/kg. A male proportion of roughly 85% and a mean age of 60 years, ranging from 23 to 79, were recorded for the dose-escalation cohort. Partial responses were achieved by three dose-escalation patients, of whom one had hepatocellular carcinoma and two had cutaneous melanoma. Peripheral TCRbeta sequencing was intended to test whether TCR sequence diversity was altered and clonal T-cell expansion was caused by ivuxolimab.

Trimming leaves V shorter by 4 bases and J shorter by 1 base, with the junction holding 2 bases beyond the gene matches. CDR1 MGHDK and CDR2 SYGVNS were looked up in the germline V gene. The CDR3 contains 16 residues, cysteine and phenylalanine counted. The CDR3 DNA has 48 bases and is translated from base 1. Here is what the overall study found, with its caveats: At doses of 0.1 to 3.0 mg/kg, clonal expansion of both CD4+ and CD8+ T cells in blood was seen between baseline and week 6. After ivuxolimab, expanded clones were on average more numerous among CD8+ T cells than among CD4+ T cells. In partial responders in the 0.1-3.0 mg/kg groups, normalized peripheral clonal expansion was found to be among the lowest, especially among CD8+ T cells. Low levels of normalized T-cell clonal expansion were also shown by some nonresponding patients. The antigen specificity of the peripheral T cells that underwent clonal expansion was not determined.

The trial excluded patients who had a history of autoimmune disease or who were on systemic immunosuppression. Peripheral blood for TCR sequencing was collected from all dose cohorts at baseline, on cycle 4 day 1, and on cycle 7 day 1. The samples were drawn from a first-in-human, open-label, multicenter phase I dose-escalation trial of ivuxolimab. Adults with locally advanced or metastatic melanoma, renal cell, hepatocellular, or head and neck squamous cell carcinoma were enrolled in the trial. CD4+ and CD8+ T cells were sorted separately from peripheral blood before TCR sequencing. Genomic DNA was isolated from the sorted cells so that the TCRbeta CDR3 region could be sequenced. TCRbeta CDR3 regions were sequenced using the immunoSEQ Assay. The immuneACCESS repertoire file appears here via TCRdb, limited to in-frame rearrangements. These files lack a portion of the clones; in checked studies, under half of the deficit traces to unresolved V genes, and the cause of the others is not known. The table for this sample lists more than 20,000 clones; more than 65% of them were counted only once. The ten largest clones represent 8.5% to 10% of the sample.

Sequenced here: CD4+ or CD8+ T cells sorted from blood, sampled in a trial of the OX40 agonist ivuxolimab. This receptor chain uses TRBV25-1 and TRBJ2-5; TRBD2 agrees with 14 junctional bases. This TCR was recovered from an adult with an advanced solid tumor such as melanoma, head and neck, liver or kidney cancer. The CDR3: CASSAGTSGGQETQYF. At the DNA level, the sequence is TGTGCCAGCAGTGCTGGGACTAGCGGGGGCCAAGAGACCCAGTACTTC.